The 24 T cell receptor beta chains given below trace back to one sample, sequenced in a study of blood T cell repertoires in COVID-19. Assay: immunoSEQ multiplex PCR; the TCRdb copy retains only in-frame clones and omits some. This sample carries approximately 300,000 clones, around 83% of them seen once, and the ten largest clones take about 1.2%. The sequenced material came from peripheral blood. The receptors shown here come from a woman between 50 and 59 years old with acute or convalescent COVID-19.

This clone was seen once. The rearrangement joins TRBV11-3 to TRBJ1-1; no clear D. The V end was cut by 1 base, the J end by 5 bases, with 5 bases between. There are 12 residues in the CDR3. In germline, CDR1 is SGHNT, CDR2 YENEEA. The CDR3 loop is CASSLGQTEAFF. DNA for the CDR3: TGTGCCAGCAGCTTAGGGCAAACTGAAGCTTTCTTT.

The chain is built from TRBV6-1 and TRBJ1-4; D is possibly TRBD1 (5 bases). The CDR3 runs to 15 residues. V gave up 2 bases and J gave up 7 bases, with 14 bases separating them. Per the germline V gene, CDR1 is MNHNS and CDR2 is SASEGT. The DNA of the CDR3 is TGTGCCAGCAGTGAAACCCTCAGGGATCCTGAAAAACTGTTTTTT. This codes for CASSETLRDPEKLFF.

The chain carries TRBV3-1 (or the pseudogene TRBV3-2) and TRBJ2-3, with D tentatively TRBD2 (5 bases). There are 17 residues in the CDR3. Trimming cost V 0 bases and J 0 bases, with 13 bases left between them. Germline values: CDR1 LGHDT, CDR2 YNNKEL (reference sequence). The CDR3 nucleotides are TGTGCCAGCAGCCAAGAGCCGGGAAACCCTAGCACAGATACGCAGTATTTT. Encoded protein: CASSQEPGNPSTDTQYF.

The V gene is TRBV5-5, the J gene TRBJ2-7; D perhaps matches TRBD2 (6 bases). The CDR3 is 14 amino acids. Trimming removed 7 bases from V and 4 bases from J, with 18 bases in between. The germline V gene has CDR1 SGHKS and CDR2 YYEKEE (reference sequence). For the CDR3, the DNA is TGTGCCAGCGGATCCCGGGGCGGGGAGTACGAGCAGTACTTC. Translating it yields CASGSRGGEYEQYF.

The chain combines TRBV6-1 with TRBJ2-7, with D possibly being TRBD2 (6 bases). V lost 1 base and J 3 bases, leaving 13 bases between the germline ends. The CDR3 runs to 15 residues. Germline values: CDR1 MNHNS, CDR2 SASEGT. The CDR3 nucleotides read TGTGCCAGCAGTGAAGGCGGGGCCCGGTTCTACGAGCAGTACGTC. This sequence encodes CASSEGGARFYEQYV.

The V call is TRBV7-2, the J call TRBJ2-1; D possibly corresponds to TRBD1 (6 bases). This CDR3 has 15 residues. V was clipped by 7 bases and J by 2 bases, with 15 bases between them. Germline V gene data show CDR1 as SGHTA and CDR2 as FQGNSA. The CDR3: CASTFGTHTYNEQFF. Written as DNA, the CDR3 is TGTGCCAGCACCTTCGGGACACATACCTACAATGAGCAGTTCTTC.

This rearrangement joins TRBV5-1 to TRBJ2-5; tentative D call: TRBD2 (5 bases). Between the trimmed V and J ends, which lost 4 bases and 5 bases, there was a span of 18 bases. The CDR3 is 15 residues long. From germline, CDR1 is SGHRS and CDR2 YFSETQ. This CDR3 reads CASSPTHGEWETQYF. The CDR3 bases are TGCGCCAGCAGCCCGACCCACGGGGAGTGGGAGACCCAGTACTTC. Together with reference TRBV5-1 and TRBJ2-5, the CDR3 gives the full variable domain: KAGVTQTPRYLIKTRGQQVTLSCSPISGHRSVSWYQQTPGQGLQFLFEYFSETQRNKGNFPGRFSGRQFSNSRSEMNVSTLELGDSALYLCASSPTHGEWETQYFGPGTRLLVL.

The J gene is TRBJ1-2, the V gene TRBV4-3; 7 bases are a match to TRBD1. V trimming: 4 bases; J trimming: 8 bases; junction bases outside the gene matches: 13. The CDR3 is 15 residues long. CDR1 and CDR2 (germline): LGHNA, YSLEER. The chain's CDR3 is CASSRVGEGARGYTF. CDR3 sequence (DNA): TGCGCCAGCAGCCGGGTCGGTGAGGGGGCGAGGGGCTACACCTTC.

This chain uses TRBV20-1 with TRBJ2-1; D uncertain. The germline gives CDR1 DFQATT, CDR2 SNEGSKA (reference sequence). The CDR3 sequence is 11 residues long. Trimming took 0 bases from V and 7 from J, leaving 4 bases between them. The CDR3 bases are TGCAGTGCTAGAGATAATAATGAGCAGTTCTTC. Protein product: CSARDNNEQFF.

The chain links TRBV29-1 to TRBJ2-2, with 9 bases matching TRBD1. Germline CDR1 is SQVTM and CDR2 is ANQGSEA. J was trimmed by 4 bases and V by 5 bases; bases with no gene match: 5. The CDR3 length is 14 residues. The CDR3, as DNA: TGCAGCGTTTGGACAGGGGCAACCACCGGGGAGCTGTTTTTT. Its protein is CSVWTGATTGELFF.

V usage is TRBV2 and J usage is TRBJ2-2; D ambiguous. Germline CDR1 is SNHLY and CDR2 is FYNNEI. The CDR3 covers 15 residues. Between the trimmed V and J ends, which lost 1 base and 2 bases, there was a span of 8 bases. The CDR3: CASSEVAGNTGELFF. CDR3 coding DNA: TGTGCCAGCAGTGAAGTGGCAGGAAACACCGGGGAGCTGTTTTTT.

This clone was seen only once. The CDR3, as DNA: TGTGCCATCAGTGAGGCGGGAGGGGAGACCCAGTACTTC. Its translation is CAISEAGGETQYF. This sequence joins TRBV10-3 and TRBJ2-5; 9 bases fit TRBD2. With V trimmed by 2 bases and J by 5 bases, 0 bases remained unmatched. The length of the CDR3 is 13 residues. Germline lookup yields CDR1 ENHRY and CDR2 SYGVKD.

This chain links TRBV27 with TRBJ2-5; tentative D call: TRBD2 (6 bases). Trimming left V 5 bases short and J 3 bases short, with 10 bases between. The CDR3 spans 13 residues. Germline V CDR1 and CDR2: MNHEY, SMNVEV (reference sequence). CDR3 loop: CASSRTGEETQYF. CDR3 in DNA: TGTGCCAGCAGTCGTACGGGGGAAGAGACCCAGTACTTC.

This clone was counted a few times. The J gene is TRBJ2-3, the V gene TRBV2, with 8 bases matching TRBD2. Germline CDR1 and CDR2: SNHLY and FYNNEI. The CDR3 loop spans 18 amino acids. V lost 6 bases to trimming and J lost 0 bases; unmatched junction nucleotides: 14. The CDR3 DNA reads as TGTGCCAGCAGGCGAGAACTAGCGGCCCCTACTAGCACAGATACGCAGTATTTT. This gives the protein CASRRELAAPTSTDTQYF.

J is TRBJ2-7 and V is TRBV6-2 or TRBV6-3; TRBD2 is a possible D gene (5 bases). CDR1 and CDR2 (germline): MNHEY, SVGEGT. Trimming shortened V by 5 bases and J by 2 bases, and 10 bases separated the two germline ends. This CDR3 has 13 amino acids. CDR3: CASSPRRPYEQYF. CDR3 in DNA: TGTGCCAGCAGTCCCCGGAGGCCCTACGAGCAGTACTTC.

The CDR3 protein is CASSATGRNTIYF. Written as DNA, the CDR3 is TGTGCCAGCAGCGCGACAGGGAGAAACACCATATATTTT. V usage is TRBV7-2 and J usage is TRBJ1-3, with 7 bases lining up with TRBD1. V shed 5 bases, J shed 5 bases, and the junction held 3 bases outside the gene matches. The CDR3 loop spans 13 amino acids. Looked up from germline, CDR1 is SGHTA and CDR2 is FQGNSA.

This sequence joins TRBV2 and TRBJ1-2; possible D gene TRBD1, 5 bases. CDR1 SNHLY and CDR2 FYNNEI come from the germline V gene. The V and J ends lost 6 bases and 8 bases respectively, with 22 bases between them. This CDR3 has 15 residues. The CDR3 spells CASRRDGDGGEGYTF. In nucleotides, the CDR3 is TGTGCCAGCAGGCGAGATGGGGACGGGGGAGAGGGCTACACCTTC.

The V call is TRBV19, the J call TRBJ1-4; tentative D call: TRBD1 (6 bases). Trimming removed 5 bases from V and 7 bases from J, with 17 bases in between. CDR1 and CDR2 from the germline V gene are LNHDA and SQIVND (reference sequence). This CDR3 is 15 amino acids long. CDR3 nucleotide sequence: TGTGCCAGTAGTCAAGATCTAACAGGGAGTGAAAAACTGTTTTTT. This codes for CASSQDLTGSEKLFF.

The gene calls are TRBV19 and TRBJ1-5; possible D gene TRBD1, 5 bases. The CDR3 has 13 amino acids. Germline V gene sequence: CDR1 LNHDA, CDR2 SQIVND (reference sequence). V was trimmed by 7 bases and J by 6 bases, leaving 13 bases between them. The CDR3 here is CASTFGGFQPQHF. The CDR3 DNA reads as TGTGCCAGTACCTTCGGGGGGTTTCAGCCCCAGCATTTT. Drawing the rest from reference TRBV19 and TRBJ1-5, the complete variable domain is DGGITQSPKYLFRKEGQNVTLSCEQNLNHDAMYWYRQDPGQGLRLIYYSQIVNDFQKGDIAEGYSVSREKKESFPLTVTSAQKNPTAFYLCASTFGGFQPQHFGDGTRLSIL.

This clone was seen a single time. V usage is TRBV21-1 and J usage is TRBJ1-2; TRBD1 is taken as the D call from the table, unchecked against the DNA. TRBV21-1 is noted as a pseudogene. The CDR3 consists of 16 residues. The CDR3 reads CASSKVDRGGNYGYTF. Here the CDR3 DNA reads TGTGCCAGCAGCAAAGTTGACAGGGGGGGTAACTATGGCTACACCTTC.

The chain has TRBV5-1 and TRBJ2-1; 10 positions agree with TRBD1. Germline trimming cut 2 bases from V and 2 bases from J; bases unmatched to any gene: 1. The CDR3 contains 15 residues. Germline assignment: CDR1 SGHRS and CDR2 YFSETQ. The CDR3 protein is CASSFGQGAYNEQFF. In DNA form, the CDR3 reads TGCGCCAGCAGCTTCGGACAGGGGGCCTACAATGAGCAGTTCTTC.

In regard to this clone: The junction shows a germline mismatch at one end, possibly a read error. This rearrangement joins TRBV5-1 to TRBJ2-1, with D maybe TRBD2 (5 bases). Germline V gene sequence: CDR1 SGHRS, CDR2 YFSETQ. CDR3 length equals 16 residues. CDR3 loop: CASSLEAATTYNEQFF. CDR3 sequence (DNA): TGCGCCAGCAGCTTGGAGGCAGCGACTACCTATAATGAGCAGTTCTTC.

This clone was counted ten times or more. The V and J genes are TRBV5-1 and TRBJ1-2; D perhaps matches TRBD1 (6 bases). Germline values: CDR1 SGHRS, CDR2 YFSETQ. Trimming left V 4 bases short and J 8 bases short, with 18 bases between. The CDR3 has 14 residues. This chain's CDR3 is CASSPEAGANGYTF. The CDR3 DNA sequence: TGCGCCAGCAGCCCCGAGGCGGGGGCGAACGGCTACACCTTC.

The CDR3 reads CASSQDTRGICHSNQPQHF. The CDR3 DNA is TGTGCCAGCAGCCAAGATACCAGGGGCATATGCCATAGCAATCAGCCCCAGCATTTT. The chain links TRBV14 to TRBJ1-5; perhaps TRBD1 as D (6 bases). Deletions cut 0 bases from V and 0 bases from J, with 18 bases between. Germline values: CDR1 SGHDN, CDR2 FVKESK. CDR3 length: 19 residues.